The 10 T cell receptor beta chains listed next were all sequenced from one sample in a study of cytomegalovirus exposure and HLA in healthy donors. Sequencing was performed with immunoSEQ multiplex PCR; in TCRdb, only in-frame clones are kept and a portion is missing. Found here are 150,000 or so clones, approximately 89% of them singletons; the top ten hold about 2.5%. Sequenced: PBMCs. All receptors come from a man between 18 and 35 years old in good health and CMV-seropositive.

The V and J genes are TRBV5-4 and TRBJ2-3; 11 positions agree with TRBD2. Germline-derived CDR1 and CDR2 are SGHNT and YYREEE (reference sequence). V shed 3 bases and J 6 bases; nucleotides not matched to a gene: 6. The CDR3 has 15 residues. The CDR3 region is CASSSGTSGQDTQYF. In DNA, the CDR3 is TGTGCCAGCAGCTCCGGGACTAGCGGCCAGGATACGCAGTATTTT.

The CDR3 here is CASSGEGTGWDTQYF. The CDR3 DNA follows: TGTGCCAGCAGTGGAGAGGGGACAGGTTGGGATACGCAGTATTTT. This rearrangement joins TRBV25-1 to TRBJ2-3; 8 bases fit TRBD1. V lost 4 bases, J lost 6 bases, and 9 bases stayed unmatched. CDR3 length: 15 residues. Germline CDR1 is MGHDK and CDR2 is SYGVNS.

This clone is a singleton in its sample. The J gene is TRBJ2-1, the V gene TRBV10-3, with 9 bases lining up with TRBD2. Germline CDR1 is ENHRY and CDR2 is SYGVKD. The V segment lost 10 bases and the J segment 0 bases; nucleotides outside the gene matches: 10. The CDR3 covers 16 residues. CDR3 protein: CATTGDSGSSYNEQFF. CDR3 coding DNA: TGTGCCACAACCGGTGATAGCGGGAGCTCCTACAATGAGCAGTTCTTC.

The V and J genes are TRBV7-9 and TRBJ2-7, with D uncertain. Germline CDR1 and CDR2: SEHNR and FQNEAQ (reference sequence). Deletions cut 3 bases from V and 6 bases from J, with 9 bases between. CDR3 length equals 12 residues. CDR3 sequence: CASSFGFGEQYF. The CDR3 coding sequence is TGTGCCAGCAGCTTCGGGTTCGGCGAGCAGTACTTC.

CDR3 region: CASSPKISGTGFYEQYF. Here the CDR3 DNA reads TGTGCCAGCAGCCCAAAGATCTCCGGGACAGGATTCTACGAGCAGTACTTC. This chain joins TRBV11-2 and TRBJ2-7; 8 nucleotides align to TRBD1. The trim removed 5 bases at V and 3 bases at J, leaving 15 bases unmatched. The length of the CDR3 is 17 residues. From germline, CDR1 is SGHAT and CDR2 FQNNGV.

This clone was found once. V is TRBV11-2 and J is TRBJ2-7; 10 nucleotides agree with TRBD2. The CDR3 contains 15 residues. The V and J ends lost 3 bases and 2 bases, in that order; junction bases with no gene match: 4. Germline V lookup: CDR1 SGHAT, CDR2 FQNNGV. The CDR3 coding sequence is TGTGCCAGCAGCTTCCCTAGCGGGGGTACCTACGAGCAGTACTTC. Its translation: CASSFPSGGTYEQYF.

The chain couples TRBV5-4 to TRBJ1-1; the D is unclear. Germline V gene data show CDR1 as SGHNT and CDR2 as YYREEE (reference sequence). This CDR3 comprises 15 residues. Trimming pared 5 bases from V and 0 bases from J, leaving 14 bases between. The CDR3 DNA sequence: TGTGCCAGCAGGGCAAAAGGGAGCATGAACACTGAAGCTTTCTTT. Protein product: CASRAKGSMNTEAFF. Full variable domain (missing parts from reference TRBV5-4 and TRBJ1-1): ETGVTQSPTHLIKTRGQQVTLRCSSQSGHNTVSWYQQALGQGPQFIFQYYREEENGRGNFPPRFSGLQFPNYSSELNVNALELDDSALYLCASRAKGSMNTEAFFGQGTRLTVV.

The chain combines TRBV18 with TRBJ1-6, with unresolved D. Germline lookup yields CDR1 KGHSH and CDR2 LQKENI. This CDR3 is 16 amino acids long. The ends were cut back, 1 base at V and 7 bases at J, with 14 bases in the middle. CDR3 loop: CASSPQDLGSNSPLHF. As DNA, the CDR3 is TGTGCCAGCTCACCACAGGACTTGGGCAGCAATTCACCCCTCCACTTT.

The chain combines TRBV30 with TRBJ2-7; a weak D match, TRBD2 (7 bases). The CDR3 consists of 20 residues. V lost 2 bases, J lost 4 bases, and 33 bases lay in between. Germline CDR1 and CDR2: GTSNPN and SVGIG (reference sequence). In DNA form, the CDR3 reads TGTGCCTGGAGTAACAGGGTCGGGTCTTTGGGGGAGGGCCCTGGGTACGAGCAGTACTTC. It yields the protein CAWSNRVGSLGEGPGYEQYF.

The CDR3 DNA follows: TGTGCCAGCAGCTTAGCAGGGGGCTTATTCTACGAGCAGTACTTC. Its translation: CASSLAGGLFYEQYF. The V and J genes are TRBV13 and TRBJ2-7, with 8 nucleotides matching TRBD1. The CDR3 covers 15 residues. From germline, CDR1 is PRHDT and CDR2 FYEKMQ (reference sequence). J was trimmed by 3 bases and V by 1 base; bases with no gene match: 5.